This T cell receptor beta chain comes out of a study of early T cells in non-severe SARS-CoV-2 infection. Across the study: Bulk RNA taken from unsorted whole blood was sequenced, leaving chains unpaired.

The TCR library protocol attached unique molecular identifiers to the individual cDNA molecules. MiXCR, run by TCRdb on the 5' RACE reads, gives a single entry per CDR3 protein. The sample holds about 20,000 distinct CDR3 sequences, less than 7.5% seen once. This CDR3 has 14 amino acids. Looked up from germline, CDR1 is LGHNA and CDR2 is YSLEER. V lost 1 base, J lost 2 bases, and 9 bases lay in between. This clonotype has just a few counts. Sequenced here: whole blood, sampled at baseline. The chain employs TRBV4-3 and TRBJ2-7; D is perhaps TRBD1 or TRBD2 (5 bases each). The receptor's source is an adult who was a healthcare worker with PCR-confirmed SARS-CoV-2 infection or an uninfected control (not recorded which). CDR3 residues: CASSQAWGTYEQYF. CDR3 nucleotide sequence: TGCGCCAGCAGCCAAGCTTGGGGGACCTACGAGCAGTACTTC.